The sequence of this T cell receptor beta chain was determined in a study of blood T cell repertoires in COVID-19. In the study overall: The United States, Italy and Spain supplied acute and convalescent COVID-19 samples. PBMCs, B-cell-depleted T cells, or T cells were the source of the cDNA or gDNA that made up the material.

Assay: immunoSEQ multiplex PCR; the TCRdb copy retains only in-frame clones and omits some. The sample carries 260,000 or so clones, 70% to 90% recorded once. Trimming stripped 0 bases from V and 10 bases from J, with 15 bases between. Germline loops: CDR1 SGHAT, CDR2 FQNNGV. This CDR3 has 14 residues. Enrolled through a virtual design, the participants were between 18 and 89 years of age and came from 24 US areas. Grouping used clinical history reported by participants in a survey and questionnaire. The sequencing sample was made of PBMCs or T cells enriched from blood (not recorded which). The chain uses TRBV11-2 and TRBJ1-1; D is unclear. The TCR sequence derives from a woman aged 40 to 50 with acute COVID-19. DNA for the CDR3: TGTGCCAGCAGCTTAGACGCGGTCATACTGGGAGCTTTCTTT. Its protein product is CASSLDAVILGAFF.